This record looks at one T cell receptor (beta chain) sequence and its context. Its antigen is as yet unknown. V was pared by 3 bases and J by 0 bases, with 4 bases of the junction left unmatched. The CDR3 totals 17 residues. Preparation of the TCRbeta library was carried out with unique molecular identifiers. TCRdb used MiXCR to reprocess the PCR reads, holding one entry per CDR3 protein. Seen here are approximately 350,000 distinct CDR3 sequences, roughly 17% observed once, and the top ten hold around two fifths. The record originates from a study of T-cell reconstitution after alpha-beta-depleted transplantation in children. Points from the study as a whole: Expanded graft clones, several hundred of them, were reportedly the source of alpha-beta T cells about two months after transplant. TCRbeta diversity was high at day 60 in some patients (a result of surviving recipient T cells and thymic progenitors).

The input for sequencing was PBMCs, mostly from graft donor cells, taken 360 days after TCRalphabeta/CD19-depleted stem cell transplant. The rearrangement uses TRBV12-3 or TRBV12-4 and TRBJ2-7; 14 bases are shared with TRBD2. The origin of this receptor is a male patient between 2 and 10 years old who had a stem cell transplant for acute lymphoblastic leukemia, so the T cells may come from the graft donor. The chain's CDR3 is CASSLGLAGEGSYEQYF. The CDR3 region has the DNA TGTGCCAGCAGTTTGGGACTAGCGGGAGAAGGCTCCTACGAGCAGTACTTC.